Each of the 31 T cell receptor beta chains below was sequenced from the same sample in a study of PD-1 blockade in classical Hodgkin lymphoma. Time point noted: cycle 4 day 1 (C4D1), after less than 7 weeks of nivolumab. Each of the patients experienced relapse following autologous stem cell transplantation, and their brentuximab vedotin exposure differed. Sequencing used immunoSEQ multiplex PCR; TCRdb keeps in-frame clones, though not all of them. The repertoire holds 50,000 to 65,000 clones, with more than 80% as singletons. The sample was peripheral blood mononuclear cells (PBMCs), taken before the fourth cycle of nivolumab. The source of these receptors is a human donor with classical Hodgkin lymphoma.

This chain connects TRBV10-1 to TRBJ2-2, with D hard to call. The CDR3 is made up of 12 amino acids. CDR1 and CDR2 from the germline V gene are WNHNN and SYGVQD (reference sequence). Between the trimmed V and J ends, which lost 5 bases and 5 bases, there was a span of 6 bases. This CDR3 is CASSTGTGELFF. DNA of the CDR3: TGCGCCAGCAGTACCGGGACCGGGGAGCTGTTTTTT.

The chain employs TRBV13 and TRBJ2-1; 9 positions match TRBD2. CDR1 is PRHDT and CDR2 is FYEKMQ in the germline V gene (reference sequence). The CDR3 sequence is 17 residues long. V dropped 5 bases and J dropped 4; count of bases not matched to a gene: 12. The CDR3 spells CASSPPDWAGGYNEQFF. The CDR3 bases are TGTGCCAGCAGCCCACCTGACTGGGCGGGAGGGTACAATGAGCAGTTCTTC.

This clone was counted only a few times. The junction departs from the called germline gene at one end, perhaps through a read error. V is TRBV5-4 and J is TRBJ1-1, with D possibly matching TRBD1 (5 bases). This CDR3 spans 15 amino acids. Germline V gene data show CDR1 as SGHNT and CDR2 as YYREEE (reference sequence). Written as DNA, the CDR3 is TGTGCCAGCAACTTGAGAGACAGAGTGAACACTGAAGCTTTCTTT. Translated, it gives CASNLRDRVNTEAFF.

V and J are TRBV4-1 and TRBJ2-1; TRBD2 aligns across 13 bases. The V and J ends lost 0 bases and 15 bases, in that order; junction bases with no gene match: 5. Germline-derived CDR1 and CDR2 are MGHRA and YSYEKL. The CDR3 consists of 14 residues. This CDR3 reads CASSQDGLAGAPFF. CDR3 DNA sequence: TGCGCCAGCAGCCAAGATGGACTAGCGGGGGCCCCGTTCTTC.

J is TRBJ1-3 and V is TRBV18; D call uncertain. V was cut by 6 bases and J by 6 bases, with 9 bases left in between. The CDR3 has 12 residues. Germline CDR1 KGHSH, CDR2 LQKENI. DNA for the CDR3: TGTGCCAGCTCCCTCGGTCTAAACACCATATATTTT. Protein sequence: CASSLGLNTIYF.

The chain combines TRBV10-1 with TRBJ2-7; perhaps TRBD2 as D (5 bases). There are 12 residues in the CDR3. V gave up 0 bases and J gave up 7 bases, with 7 bases separating them. Germline CDR1 WNHNN, CDR2 SYGVQD (reference sequence). The CDR3 DNA is TGCGCCAGCAGTGAGTCCCGGGGAGAGCAGTACTTC. Amino acid sequence: CASSESRGEQYF.

The rearrangement uses TRBV7-2 and TRBJ2-5; 8 nucleotides match TRBD2. The junction had 11 bases not matched to a gene; V was cut back by 6 bases and J by 5 bases. Germline CDR1 reads SGHTA; CDR2 reads FQGNSA. This CDR3 region has 15 residues. CDR3 residues: CASSQAGARVETQYF. CDR3 nucleotides: TGTGCCAGCAGTCAAGCGGGGGCCAGAGTGGAGACCCAGTACTTC.

The rearrangement uses TRBV6-5 and TRBJ2-3, with 10 bases lining up with TRBD2. Per germline, CDR1 MNHEY and CDR2 SVGAGI. The CDR3 covers 15 residues. Unmatched junction bases numbered 7, after V lost 8 bases and J lost 2 bases. The DNA of the CDR3 is TGTGCCAGCGGAGGACTAGCGGATGCCACAGATACGCAGTATTTT. Translation gives CASGGLADATDTQYF.

The CDR3 coding sequence is TGTGCCAGCGAAGACAGGGAATTATACAATGAGCAGTTCTTC. This codes for CASEDRELYNEQFF. The chain combines TRBV28 with TRBJ2-1; 7 nucleotides align to TRBD1. The CDR3 is made up of 14 amino acids. J was trimmed by 4 bases and V by 8 bases; bases with no gene match: 8. Looked up from germline, CDR1 is MDHEN and CDR2 is SYDVKM.

The chain has TRBV7-9 and TRBJ2-7, with 7 bases identical to TRBD1. In germline, CDR1 is SEHNR, CDR2 FQNEAQ (reference sequence). The CDR3 loop spans 15 amino acids. J was trimmed by 0 bases and V by 5 bases; bases with no gene match: 7. The CDR3 DNA reads TGTGCCAGCAGCCGACCACGGGACAGCTCCTACGAGCAGTACTTC. Its translation is CASSRPRDSSYEQYF.

In this sample, this clone turned up a few times. CDR3 in amino acids: CASSPVRGWNSPLHF. The CDR3 DNA reads as TGTGCCAGCAGTCCCGTCAGGGGGTGGAATTCACCCCTCCACTTT. The J gene is TRBJ1-6, the V gene TRBV27, with TRBD1 matching 7 bases. V gave up 5 bases and J gave up 7 bases; unmatched junction bases: 8. The CDR3 consists of 15 residues. Germline V gene data show CDR1 as MNHEY and CDR2 as SMNVEV (reference sequence).

The chain is built from TRBV27 and TRBJ2-7, with 7 bases identical to TRBD1. Germline lookup yields CDR1 MNHEY and CDR2 SMNVEV (reference sequence). Losses at the gene ends were 3 bases for V and 6 bases for J; bases not matched to a gene: 5. The CDR3 extends over 13 amino acids. CDR3 DNA sequence: TGTGCCAGCAGTTTGGGACAGCAGAGCGAGCAGTACTTC. Amino acid sequence: CASSLGQQSEQYF.

In nucleotides, the CDR3 is TGTGCCAGCTCAAGGGACACCCCTGCAACTAATGAAAAACTGTTTTTT. Protein: CASSRDTPATNEKLFF. J is TRBJ1-4 and V is TRBV2; possibly TRBD1 for D (6 bases). Germline CDR1 reads SNHLY; CDR2 reads FYNNEI. The CDR3 spans 16 residues. Trimming shortened V by 8 bases and J by 0 bases, and 16 bases separated the two germline ends.

The V and J genes are TRBV5-1 and TRBJ2-7; D is perhaps TRBD1 (5 bases). Germline V gene data show CDR1 as SGHRS and CDR2 as YFSETQ. The V and J ends lost 2 bases and 5 bases respectively, with 17 bases between them. CDR3 length equals 15 residues. The CDR3 sequence: CASSFYGFLRDEQYF. The CDR3 DNA reads TGCGCCAGCAGCTTTTACGGATTCCTCAGGGACGAGCAGTACTTC.

This CDR3 is CASRSVGDTQYF. The CDR3 nucleotides are TGCGCCAGCAGGAGCGTGGGAGATACGCAGTATTTT. The rearrangement joins TRBV10-2 to TRBJ2-3; D gene unclear. V shed 6 bases and J shed 5 bases, with 9 bases lying between them. Germline CDR1 WSHSY, CDR2 SAAADI. This CDR3 spans 12 amino acids.

The chain uses TRBV15 and TRBJ2-7; 9 bases agree with TRBD2. V shed 1 base and J 3 bases; nucleotides not matched to a gene: 4. This CDR3 is 15 amino acids long. Germline CDR1 is LNHNV and CDR2 is YYDKDF (reference sequence). The CDR3 here is CATSRGRAGGYEQYF. The CDR3 DNA reads as TGTGCCACCAGCAGAGGGAGAGCGGGAGGCTACGAGCAGTACTTC.

This rearrangement joins TRBV28 to TRBJ1-5; D is unclear. V lost 6 bases and J 0 bases, leaving 12 bases between the germline ends. Germline V lookup: CDR1 MDHEN, CDR2 SYDVKM. The CDR3 length is 15 residues. For the CDR3, the DNA is TGTGCCAGCAGCCTCCCCGGGTCTAGCAATCAGCCCCAGCATTTT. It codes for CASSLPGSSNQPQHF.

The V call is TRBV11-2, the J call TRBJ1-1; D possibly corresponds to TRBD1 (5 bases). Trimming took 1 base from V and 4 from J, leaving 16 bases between them. From germline, CDR1 is SGHAT and CDR2 FQNNGV. The CDR3 is 16 amino acids. CDR3 nucleotides: TGTGCCAGCAGCTTAGTTTATGGTGGGACGGGCACTGAAGCTTTCTTT. Translation gives CASSLVYGGTGTEAFF.

V gene TRBV15 combines with J gene TRBJ1-4; maybe TRBD1 (6 bases). This CDR3 has 15 amino acids. CDR1 is LNHNV and CDR2 is YYDKDF in the germline V gene (reference sequence). V lost 3 bases and J lost 5, with 13 bases in between. CDR3 DNA sequence: TGTGCCACCAGCAGCTTCACAGGGACGAATGAAAAACTGTTTTTT. It codes for CATSSFTGTNEKLFF.

V is TRBV4-1 and J is TRBJ2-5; 7 bases agree with TRBD2. The V segment lost 1 base and the J segment 4 bases; nucleotides outside the gene matches: 18. The CDR3 sequence is 19 residues long. Looked up from germline, CDR1 is MGHRA and CDR2 is YSYEKL. CDR3 sequence: CASSQVPLAALPQGETQYF. CDR3 nucleotide sequence: TGCGCCAGCAGCCAAGTCCCTCTAGCGGCACTTCCTCAGGGAGAGACCCAGTACTTC.

V usage is TRBV7-8 and J usage is TRBJ2-5; no reliable D call. Germline CDR1 reads SGHVS; CDR2 reads FQNEAQ. The V gene lost 4 bases and the J gene lost 0 bases, with 18 bases spanning the gap. The CDR3 has 17 residues. CDR3: CASSWPNRRTYQETQYF. The CDR3 DNA reads TGTGCCAGCAGCTGGCCCAACCGACGGACGTACCAAGAGACCCAGTACTTC.

This clone has only one observation. In nucleotides, the CDR3 is TGTGCCAGCAGTGAAAGCGGGGAAACCTACGAGCAGTACTTC. Translated: CASSESGETYEQYF. This chain joins TRBV28 and TRBJ2-7; 7 bases line up with TRBD2. The germline CDR1 and CDR2 sequences are MDHEN and SYDVKM. V shed 5 bases, J shed 2 bases, and the junction held 6 bases outside the gene matches. CDR3 length: 14 amino acids. The full variable domain, rest sourced from reference TRBV28 and TRBJ2-7, is DVKVTQSSRYLVKRTGEKVFLECVQDMDHENMFWYRQDPGLGLRLIYFSYDVKMKEKGDIPEGYSVSREKKERFSLILESASTNQTSMYLCASSESGETYEQYFGPGTRLTVT.

V usage is TRBV5-4 and J usage is TRBJ2-5, with 11 positions matching TRBD2. The germline V gene encodes CDR1 SGHNT and CDR2 YYREEE (reference sequence). Losses at the gene ends were 4 bases for V and 3 bases for J; bases not matched to a gene: 8. This CDR3 is built from 16 residues. Here the CDR3 reads CASSTRLAGLKETQYF. The CDR3 bases are TGTGCCAGCAGCACCCGACTAGCGGGGTTGAAAGAGACCCAGTACTTC. The full variable domain, rest sourced from reference TRBV5-4 and TRBJ2-5, is ETGVTQSPTHLIKTRGQQVTLRCSSQSGHNTVSWYQQALGQGPQFIFQYYREEENGRGNFPPRFSGLQFPNYSSELNVNALELDDSALYLCASSTRLAGLKETQYFGPGTRLLVL.

This chain uses TRBV15 with TRBJ2-7; TRBD2 might be the D (6 bases). CDR1 is LNHNV and CDR2 is YYDKDF in the germline V gene (reference sequence). CDR3 length equals 13 residues. Trimming removed 1 base at V and 4 bases at J, with 8 bases between. For the CDR3, the DNA is TGTGCCACCAGCAGAGCGGGGACTTACGAGCAGTACTTC. Translated, it gives CATSRAGTYEQYF.

The chain links TRBV2 to TRBJ2-1; 8 bases agree with TRBD2. Germline CDR1 reads SNHLY; CDR2 reads FYNNEI. The CDR3 sequence is 10 residues long. V lost 9 bases, J lost 10 bases, and 2 bases stayed unmatched. The CDR3 protein is CASSGAEQFF. The CDR3, as DNA: TGTGCCAGTAGCGGGGCAGAGCAGTTCTTC.

V usage is TRBV2 and J usage is TRBJ1-3; TRBD1 might be the D (6 bases). With 6 bases removed from V and 4 bases from J, the gap between germline ends came to 10 bases. Germline assignment: CDR1 SNHLY and CDR2 FYNNEI. The CDR3 covers 13 residues. The CDR3: CASRGGLGNTIYF. Here the CDR3 DNA reads TGTGCCAGCAGAGGGGGTTTGGGAAACACCATATATTTT.

The rearrangement links TRBV18 to TRBJ2-7; 7 nucleotides match TRBD1. CDR1 is KGHSH and CDR2 is LQKENI in the germline V gene. The ends lost 6 bases at V and 7 bases at J; junction bases unmatched: 9. The CDR3 contains 13 residues. The CDR3 bases are TGTGCCAGCTCCGGGGCAGGGGGTTTGGAGCAGTACTTC. Amino acid sequence: CASSGAGGLEQYF.

This rearrangement joins TRBV7-6 to TRBJ1-4; a possible D gene is TRBD1 (5 bases). The length of the CDR3 is 15 residues. The germline V gene has CDR1 SGHVS and CDR2 FNYEAQ. With 1 base removed from V and 6 bases from J, the gap between germline ends came to 12 bases. The CDR3 nucleotides read TGTGCCAGCAGCTTAGAGGCAGGGACCCATGAAAAACTGTTTTTT. Protein product: CASSLEAGTHEKLFF.

The chain carries TRBV18 and TRBJ1-6; D uncertain. Trimming cost V 6 bases and J 0 bases, with 15 bases left between them. CDR1 KGHSH and CDR2 LQKENI come from the germline V gene. The length of the CDR3 is 17 residues. The CDR3, as DNA: TGTGCCAGCTCGCCAAAAATTGGGAACTCCTATAATTCACCCCTCCACTTT. Protein: CASSPKIGNSYNSPLHF.

This CDR3 is CASSLIPVGSGANVLTF. The CDR3 coding sequence is TGTGCCAGCAGTTTAATTCCCGTGGGATCTGGGGCCAACGTCCTGACTTTC. The chain combines TRBV27 with TRBJ2-6; D gene unclear. CDR3 length: 17 residues. Per the germline V gene, CDR1 is MNHEY and CDR2 is SMNVEV (reference sequence). V lost 2 bases and J 1 base, leaving 12 bases between the germline ends.

This clone occurred once. This sequence joins TRBV28 and TRBJ2-1; 9 bases match TRBD1. Germline lookup yields CDR1 MDHEN and CDR2 SYDVKM. The CDR3 totals 15 residues. Trimming at V came to 3 bases and at J to 6 bases, leaving 6 bases not matched to a gene. The CDR3 protein is CASSLGTGHSNEQFF. CDR3 in DNA: TGTGCCAGCAGTTTGGGGACAGGGCACAGCAATGAGCAGTTCTTC.